This note documents a single T cell receptor beta chain sequence. V was cut by 2 bases and J by 2 bases, with 12 bases left in between. CDR3 size: 15 residues. Germline CDR1 and CDR2: MDHEN and SYDVKM. The source of the sample is a study of T cell changes during pregnancy in multiple sclerosis. Sequencing used immunoSEQ multiplex PCR; TCRdb keeps in-frame clones, though not all of them. Here the sample spans tens of thousands of clones, about nine tenths being singletons. This chain joins TRBV28 and TRBJ2-5; perhaps TRBD2 as D (7 bases). The clonotype comes from a female donor in good health, enrolled as a control in a pregnancy study. The specimen comprised CD4+ T cells from peripheral blood mononuclear cells, sampled in the first trimester of pregnancy. The CDR3 nucleotides are TGTGCCAGCAGTTTACCGGGGGGCTCGCAAGAGACCCAGTACTTC. Its translation is CASSLPGGSQETQYF.